What follows describes a single T cell receptor (beta chain). Its antigen is not identified. The data were taken from a study of CD8+CD57+ T cells in acquired aplastic anemia. Overall study: Sorted CD4+ and CD8+ cells gave an average of roughly 3 ug of DNA.

CDR3 and TCR beta VDJ profiling relied on genomic DNA as the template. MiXCR, run by TCRdb on the reads, gives a single entry per CDR3 protein. The profile covers over 150,000 distinct CDR3 sequences, with approximately 52% appearing a single time and roughly 12% taken by the ten largest. By flow cytometry, patients selected for sequencing had shown an expansion of CD8+CD57+ cells. Study-level results: Patients and controls shared fewer than 30 CD8+ CDR3 sequences.

Germline V gene sequence: CDR1 SGHVS, CDR2 FQNEAQ. Trimming removed 4 bases at V and 2 bases at J, with 21 bases between. The CDR3 has 18 amino acids. The rearrangement joins TRBV7-8 to TRBJ1-5; D perhaps matches TRBD1 (5 bases). The clonotype was recovered from a human donor with aplastic anemia. Material for sequencing was sorted CD4+, CD8+, or CD8+CD57+ T cells (not recorded which) from PBMCs. The chain's CDR3 is CASSSALVFGHGNQPQHF. In nucleotides, the CDR3 is TGTGCCAGCAGCTCGGCACTAGTATTCGGACATGGCAATCAGCCCCAGCATTTT. Full variable domain (remainder filled in from reference TRBV7-8 and TRBJ1-5): GAGVSQSPRYKVAKRGQDVALRCDPISGHVSLFWYQQALGQGPEFLTYFQNEAQLDKSGLPSDRFFAERPEGSVSTLKIQRTQQEDSAVYLCASSSALVFGHGNQPQHFGDGTRLSIL.